The present entry profiles one T cell receptor (beta chain) with its context. Its antigen is unknown. A read error may produce the germline difference seen at one junction end. There are 15 residues in the CDR3. CDR1 and CDR2 (germline): SNHLY, FYNNEI. This entry is derived from a study of response to subunit inactivated influenza vaccine. A single record per CDR3 protein comes from TCRdb applying MiXCR to the RT-PCR reads. The sample consists of around 470,000 distinct CDR3 sequences, 6% to 9% of them appearing once. Findings and caveats of the study: Seasonal influenza vaccination, on each occasion, was suggested by the authors to recruit few new T cells.

The chain is built from TRBV2 and TRBJ2-3, with unresolved D. This specimen consisted of PBMCs from blood, obtained approximately 25 months after vaccination. This clonotype originated in a man aged 50 to 75 who received an inactivated influenza vaccine. The CDR3 is CATSEVLAQRNTQYF. For the CDR3, the DNA is TGTGCCACCAGTGAAGTTTTGGCGCAGCGAAATACGCAGTATTTT.